This TCR beta chain was recovered during a study of blood T cells in healthy people across ages. There are a few counts of this clonotype. For the second PCR, which ran for 7 to 11 cycles, a sample-barcoded 5' primer and a J-beta primer mix were used. TCRdb reprocessed the 5' RACE reads with MiXCR, giving one entry per CDR3 protein. The sample lists about 640,000 distinct CDR3 sequences; 45% to 65% were seen once. The ends were cut back, 7 bases at V and 2 bases at J, with 11 bases in the middle. The germline CDR1 and CDR2 sequences are SNHLY and FYNNEI. The CDR3 length is 13 residues. The TCR originated in a man in his sixties in good health. The chain recombines TRBV2 with TRBJ2-5; TRBD2 is a possible D gene (5 bases). What was sequenced was blood. CDR3 in DNA: TGTGCCAGCATCCCCGGGGTACAAGAGACCCAGTACTTC. It encodes CASIPGVQETQYF. Variable domain in full (rest from reference TRBV2 and TRBJ2-5): EPEVTQTPSHQVTQMGQEVILRCVPISNHLYFYWYRQILGQKVEFLVSFYNNEISEKSEIFDDQFSVERPDGSNFTLKIRSTKLEDSAMYFCASIPGVQETQYFGPGTRLLVL.